A single sample gave rise to the 25 T cell receptor beta chains below, sequenced in a study of T cells after yellow fever vaccination. TCRdb reprocessed the 5' RACE reads with MiXCR, giving one entry per CDR3 protein. The repertoire holds about 130,000 distinct CDR3 sequences, with about 8.4% as singletons. The material was CD8+ T cells sorted from PBMCs, obtained on the day of the yellow fever booster vaccination. The origin of the receptors is a man aged 18 to 35 who received the YFV17D yellow fever vaccine.

The gene calls are TRBV6-2 or TRBV6-3 and TRBJ2-3, with D perhaps matching TRBD2 (6 bases). Germline CDR1 and CDR2: MNHEY and SVGEGT. This CDR3 comprises 18 residues. V lost 0 bases to trimming and J lost 1 base, with 17 bases between them. CDR3 sequence: CASSYSSSIGGGTDTQYF. In DNA, the CDR3 is TGTGCCAGCAGTTACTCGAGCTCGATCGGGGGAGGCACAGATACGCAGTATTTT.

This clonotype was counted a few times. The chain carries TRBV9 and TRBJ2-1; 9 bases match TRBD2. CDR3 length equals 15 residues. With 3 bases clipped from V and 5 bases from J, the junction kept 6 bases outside the gene matches. The germline V gene encodes CDR1 SGDLS and CDR2 YYNGEE. Written as DNA, the CDR3 is TGTGCCAGCAGCGCTCGCGGGGGGGCCCACAATGAGCAGTTCTTC. Protein product: CASSARGGAHNEQFF.

This clonotype was seen only a few times. The V and J genes are TRBV5-1 and TRBJ2-1, with D perhaps assigned TRBD1 or TRBD2 (5 bases each). Germline V gene data show CDR1 as SGHRS and CDR2 as YFSETQ. The CDR3 covers 13 residues. The V end was cut by 0 bases, the J end by 5 bases, with 6 bases between. As DNA, the CDR3 is TGCGCCAGCAGCTTGGCGGGGCACAATGAGCAGTTCTTC. Amino acid sequence: CASSLAGHNEQFF. The whole variable domain, filled in from reference TRBV5-1 and TRBJ2-1, reads KAGVTQTPRYLIKTRGQQVTLSCSPISGHRSVSWYQQTPGQGLQFLFEYFSETQRNKGNFPGRFSGRQFSNSRSEMNVSTLELGDSALYLCASSLAGHNEQFFGPGTRLTVL.

The V and J genes are TRBV6-2 or TRBV6-3 and TRBJ1-1; perhaps TRBD1 as D (6 bases). Germline V gene lookup returns CDR1 MNHEY and CDR2 SVGEGT. V was cut by 5 bases and J by 0 bases, with 25 bases left in between. The CDR3 is made up of 19 amino acids. The CDR3, as DNA: TGTGCCAGCAGTCCGACGAGGACAGCTATACGACCATTGAACACTGAAGCTTTCTTT. It encodes CASSPTRTAIRPLNTEAFF.

The sample holds a few counts of this clonotype. The chain combines TRBV15 with TRBJ2-5; possible D gene TRBD2, 6 bases. The CDR3 runs 15 residues. Germline CDR1 and CDR2: LNHNV and YYDKDF (reference sequence). V was pared by 5 bases and J by 3 bases, with 16 bases between. The CDR3 coding sequence is TGTGCCACCAGCGGCGACGGGACTCGAAAAGAGACCCAGTACTTC. Protein: CATSGDGTRKETQYF.

This chain joins TRBV27 and TRBJ1-5, with D unclear. This CDR3 region has 12 residues. Trimming left V 4 bases short and J 0 bases short, with 1 base between. Germline V CDR1 and CDR2: MNHEY, SMNVEV (reference sequence). The CDR3 coding sequence is TGTGCCAGCAGTTATAGCAATCAGCCCCAGCATTTT. This codes for CASSYSNQPQHF.

This clonotype has ten or more counts. V and J are TRBV7-6 and TRBJ1-1, with 7 bases aligning to TRBD1. Germline values: CDR1 SGHVS, CDR2 FNYEAQ. CDR3 length: 15 amino acids. With 4 bases clipped from V and 6 bases from J, the junction kept 11 bases outside the gene matches. As DNA, the CDR3 is TGTGCCAGCAGCTCGTCGACAGGGAATAACGCTGAAGCTTTCTTT. Translating gives CASSSSTGNNAEAFF.

The sample holds a few counts of this clonotype. The chain recombines TRBV19 with TRBJ2-1; no definite D call. Germline CDR1 LNHDA, CDR2 SQIVND (reference sequence). This CDR3 is 12 amino acids long. V lost 7 bases and J lost 3, with 7 bases in between. DNA for the CDR3: TGTGCCAGTATTAGCCTCTACAATGAGCAGTTCTTC. This sequence encodes CASISLYNEQFF.

This clonotype has a handful of counts. The chain has TRBV28 and TRBJ1-2; D remains unclear. Per germline, CDR1 MDHEN and CDR2 SYDVKM. V lost 3 bases to trimming and J lost 1 base, with 9 bases between them. CDR3 length: 14 residues. CDR3 bases: TGTGCCAGCAGTTTTGGACCGATTAACTATGGCTACACCTTC. Protein sequence: CASSFGPINYGYTF.

This clonotype has just a few counts. CDR3 coding DNA: TGTGCCACCAGTGATCGCCAGGACGGGCCAAAAGGGAGTAAAGAGCAGTTCTTC. Its translation: CATSDRQDGPKGSKEQFF. The chain uses TRBV24-1 and TRBJ2-1, with a tentative D call TRBD2 (5 bases). This CDR3 has 18 residues. CDR1 is KGHDR and CDR2 is SFDVKD in the germline V gene. V lost 3 bases and J 10 bases, leaving 27 bases between the germline ends.

The J gene is TRBJ2-7, the V gene TRBV11-2, with D possibly matching TRBD2 (5 bases). Germline V gene data show CDR1 as SGHAT and CDR2 as FQNNGV. Trimming removed 1 base from V and 2 bases from J, with 9 bases in between. The CDR3 consists of 14 residues. CDR3 in amino acids: CASSLVGETYEQYV. CDR3 nucleotides: TGTGCCAGCAGCTTAGTGGGAGAGACCTACGAGCAGTACGTC.

This clonotype turned up a few times. J is TRBJ2-7 and V is TRBV6-2 or TRBV6-3; no definite D call. Trimming pared 2 bases from V and 2 bases from J, leaving 7 bases between. CDR1 and CDR2 from the germline V gene are MNHEY and SVGEGT. The CDR3 has 13 residues. The DNA of the CDR3 is TGTGCCAGCAGTTACAAGGGAACCTACGAGCAGTACTTC. This encodes CASSYKGTYEQYF.

This clonotype appeared a few times. The chain combines TRBV6-5 with TRBJ1-2; weak D call: TRBD1 (6 bases). V was pared by 2 bases and J by 2 bases, with 12 bases between. This CDR3 is 15 amino acids long. Germline CDR1 reads MNHEY; CDR2 reads SVGAGI. CDR3 loop: CASSYNRVANYGYTF. DNA for the CDR3: TGTGCCAGCAGTTACAACAGGGTCGCCAACTATGGCTACACCTTC.

The chain combines TRBV12-3 or TRBV12-4 with TRBJ2-7; D gene uncertain. The CDR3 extends over 12 amino acids. Trimming took off 6 bases at V and 3 bases at J, with 9 bases between the two ends. The CDR3 bases are TGTGCCAGCAGCACGGTGTTCTACGAGCAGTACTTC. Translation gives CASSTVFYEQYF.

The J gene is TRBJ2-2, the V gene TRBV24-1; a possible D gene is TRBD1 (6 bases). Trimming shortened V by 3 bases and J by 5 bases, and 9 bases separated the two germline ends. CDR1 and CDR2 from the germline V gene are KGHDR and SFDVKD. The CDR3 runs to 14 residues. CDR3 in amino acids: CATSDPTGTGELFF. CDR3 DNA: TGTGCCACCAGTGATCCTACAGGGACCGGGGAGCTGTTTTTT.

This clonotype was recorded many times. The chain joins TRBV29-1 to TRBJ1-1; the D is unclear. The CDR3 extends over 12 amino acids. V lost 5 bases, J lost 0 bases, and 7 bases lay in between. Per the germline V gene, CDR1 is SQVTM and CDR2 is ANQGSEA. The CDR3 loop is CSVTVMNTEAFF. In DNA, the CDR3 is TGCAGCGTTACTGTAATGAACACTGAAGCTTTCTTT.

This clonotype has only a few counts. The chain's CDR3 is CASSLARQGEAFF. In DNA, the CDR3 is TGCGCCAGCAGCTTGGCCCGACAGGGTGAAGCTTTCTTT. V and J are TRBV5-1 and TRBJ1-1; the match to TRBD1 covers 7 bases. In germline, CDR1 is SGHRS, CDR2 YFSETQ. The CDR3 totals 13 residues. The V segment lost 0 bases and the J segment 7 bases; nucleotides outside the gene matches: 3. Looking up the rest from reference TRBV5-1 and TRBJ1-1 gives the full variable domain: KAGVTQTPRYLIKTRGQQVTLSCSPISGHRSVSWYQQTPGQGLQFLFEYFSETQRNKGNFPGRFSGRQFSNSRSEMNVSTLELGDSALYLCASSLARQGEAFFGQGTRLTVV.

The chain couples TRBV7-8 to TRBJ1-2; D is perhaps TRBD1 (5 bases). Germline CDR1 is SGHVS and CDR2 is FQNEAQ. V lost 5 bases, J lost 3 bases, and 16 bases lay in between. This CDR3 is 15 amino acids long. The CDR3 coding sequence is TGTGCCAGCAGCCCCTCGGGGACCCTAGACTATGGCTACACCTTC. Translation gives CASSPSGTLDYGYTF. The full variable domain, in which reference TRBV7-8 and TRBJ1-2 provide the parts outside the CDR3, is GAGVSQSPRYKVAKRGQDVALRCDPISGHVSLFWYQQALGQGPEFLTYFQNEAQLDKSGLPSDRFFAERPEGSVSTLKIQRTQQEDSAVYLCASSPSGTLDYGYTFGSGTRLTVV.

This clonotype was seen a few times. This sequence joins TRBV19 and TRBJ2-1; 7 bases are a match to TRBD2. The germline V gene has CDR1 LNHDA and CDR2 SQIVND (reference sequence). Trimming at V came to 1 base and at J to 9 bases, leaving 6 bases not matched to a gene. The CDR3 loop spans 14 amino acids. CDR3 sequence (DNA): TGTGCCAGTAGTATAGCGGGGGGTCAGGTTGAGCAGTTCTTC. Translating it yields CASSIAGGQVEQFF.

The table lists this clonotype with many counts. V gene TRBV6-2 or TRBV6-3 combines with J gene TRBJ2-1; 9 bases are a match to TRBD2. Germline CDR1 is MNHEY and CDR2 is SVGEGT. V was clipped by 6 bases and J by 6 bases; unmatched bases: 6. The CDR3 totals 14 residues. CDR3 sequence reads: CASSIAGALNEQFF. The CDR3 DNA reads TGTGCCAGCAGCATAGCGGGGGCCCTCAATGAGCAGTTCTTC.

The chain carries TRBV5-4 and TRBJ2-7; 7 nucleotides match TRBD1. Germline V gene sequence: CDR1 SGHNT, CDR2 YYREEE (reference sequence). This CDR3 spans 14 amino acids. V trimming: 0 bases; J trimming: 7 bases; junction bases outside the gene matches: 7. The CDR3, as DNA: TGTGCCAGCAGCTTGGTGGGCAGGGGGTCGGAGCAGTACTTC. Translating gives CASSLVGRGSEQYF.

This clonotype was observed a handful of times. The J gene is TRBJ2-4, the V gene TRBV4-1; D remains ambiguous. The CDR3 runs 15 residues. Deletions cut 1 base from V and 0 bases from J, with 7 bases between. Germline loops: CDR1 MGHRA, CDR2 YSYEKL. CDR3 sequence: CASSQVGLAKNIQYF. The CDR3 DNA is TGCGCCAGCAGCCAAGTAGGGCTAGCCAAAAACATTCAGTACTTC.

The chain employs TRBV29-1 and TRBJ2-7; possible D gene TRBD1, 6 bases. The CDR3 is 15 amino acids. Trimming left V 3 bases short and J 3 bases short, with 18 bases between. Germline loops: CDR1 SQVTM, CDR2 ANQGSEA. The DNA of the CDR3 is TGCAGCGTTGAGGTTTACAGGGCAAAGGACTACGAGCAGTACTTC. Translating gives CSVEVYRAKDYEQYF.

The rearrangement joins TRBV2 to TRBJ2-5, with D uncertain. Germline CDR1 and CDR2: SNHLY and FYNNEI. This CDR3 comprises 13 residues. The V gene lost 10 bases and the J gene lost 2 bases, with 14 bases spanning the gap. The CDR3 here is CATEQGSQETQYF. The CDR3 nucleotides read TGTGCCACCGAACAAGGATCACAAGAGACCCAGTACTTC.

The table lists this clonotype with many counts. V is TRBV10-3 and J is TRBJ1-1; no clear D gene. The germline V and J ends were trimmed by 4 bases and 5 bases, with 11 bases remaining between them. CDR3 length: 13 amino acids. Per the germline V gene, CDR1 is ENHRY and CDR2 is SYGVKD. The CDR3 sequence: CAISVGSVTEAFF. In nucleotides, the CDR3 is TGTGCCATCAGTGTCGGCAGTGTGACTGAAGCTTTCTTT.